The present T cell receptor beta chain was sequenced within a study of blood T cell repertoires in COVID-19. Looking at the study overall: Material from acute and convalescent COVID-19 was sourced from the United States, Italy and Spain. PBMCs, B-cell-depleted T cells, or T cells provided the cDNA or gDNA that made up the material.

Some clones are missing from TCRdb's copy, which holds only in-frame ones; the method was immunoSEQ multiplex PCR. This sample has 210,000 or so clones; 70% to 90% occur once, and the top ten carry roughly 4.5%. This clone appeared once. CDR1 and CDR2 from the germline V gene are SNHLY and FYNNEI. This CDR3 has 11 amino acids. Trimming stripped 5 bases from V and 4 bases from J, with 4 bases between. The receptor's source is a man aged 45-65 years with acute or convalescent COVID-19. Material: peripheral blood. The V and J genes are TRBV2 and TRBJ2-3; D unclear. The CDR3 sequence: CASSKPDTQYF. The CDR3 DNA sequence: TGTGCCAGCAGTAAGCCAGATACGCAGTATTTT.